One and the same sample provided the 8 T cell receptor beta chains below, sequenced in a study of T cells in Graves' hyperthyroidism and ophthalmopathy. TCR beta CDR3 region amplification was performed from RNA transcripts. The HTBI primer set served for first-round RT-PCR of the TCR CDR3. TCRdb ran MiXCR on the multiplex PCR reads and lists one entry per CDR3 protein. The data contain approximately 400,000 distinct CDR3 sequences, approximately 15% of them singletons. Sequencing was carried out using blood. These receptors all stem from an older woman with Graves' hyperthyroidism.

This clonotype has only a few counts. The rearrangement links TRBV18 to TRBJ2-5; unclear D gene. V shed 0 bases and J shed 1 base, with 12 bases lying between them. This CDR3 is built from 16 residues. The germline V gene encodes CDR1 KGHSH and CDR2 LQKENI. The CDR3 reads CASSPPGSTIQETQYF. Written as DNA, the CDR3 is TGTGCCAGCTCACCACCGGGCTCAACCATCCAAGAGACCCAGTACTTC.

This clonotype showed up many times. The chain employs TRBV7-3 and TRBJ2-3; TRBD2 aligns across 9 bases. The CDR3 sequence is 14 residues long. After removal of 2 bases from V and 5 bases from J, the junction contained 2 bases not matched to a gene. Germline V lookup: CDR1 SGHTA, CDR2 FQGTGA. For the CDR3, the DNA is TGTGCCAGCAGCTTAGGTAGCGGGGGAGATACGCAGTATTTT. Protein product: CASSLGSGGDTQYF.

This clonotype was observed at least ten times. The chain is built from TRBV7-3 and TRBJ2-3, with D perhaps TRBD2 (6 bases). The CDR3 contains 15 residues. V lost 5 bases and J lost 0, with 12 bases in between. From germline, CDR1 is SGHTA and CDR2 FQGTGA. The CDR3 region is CASSQRLGSTDTQYF. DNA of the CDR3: TGTGCCAGCAGCCAACGACTAGGGAGCACAGATACGCAGTATTTT. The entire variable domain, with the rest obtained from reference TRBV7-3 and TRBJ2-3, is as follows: GAGVSQTPSNKVTEKGKYVELRCDPISGHTALYWYRQSLGQGPEFLIYFQGTGAADDSGLPNDRFFAVRPEGSVSTLKIQRTERGDSAVYLCASSQRLGSTDTQYFGPGTRLTVL.

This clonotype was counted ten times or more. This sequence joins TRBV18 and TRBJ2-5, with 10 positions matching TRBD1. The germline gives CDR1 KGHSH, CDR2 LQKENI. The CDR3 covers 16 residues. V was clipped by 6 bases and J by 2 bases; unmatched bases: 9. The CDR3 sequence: CASSPTGTGAQETQYF. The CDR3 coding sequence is TGTGCCAGCTCCCCGACCGGGACAGGGGCGCAAGAGACCCAGTACTTC.

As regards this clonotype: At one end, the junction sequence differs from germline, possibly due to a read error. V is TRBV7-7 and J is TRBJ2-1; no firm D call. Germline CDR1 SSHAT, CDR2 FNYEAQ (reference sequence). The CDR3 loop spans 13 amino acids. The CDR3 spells CASSLDLHNEQFF. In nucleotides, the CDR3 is TGTGCTAGCAGCTTAGATCTGCACAATGAGCAGTTCTTC.

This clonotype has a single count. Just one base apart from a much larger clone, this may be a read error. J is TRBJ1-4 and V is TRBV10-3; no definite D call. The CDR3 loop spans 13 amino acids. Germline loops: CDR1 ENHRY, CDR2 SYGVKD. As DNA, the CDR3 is TGTGCCATCAGTGAGTCTGAGGGTGTAAAACTGCTTTTT. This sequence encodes CAISESEGVKLLF.

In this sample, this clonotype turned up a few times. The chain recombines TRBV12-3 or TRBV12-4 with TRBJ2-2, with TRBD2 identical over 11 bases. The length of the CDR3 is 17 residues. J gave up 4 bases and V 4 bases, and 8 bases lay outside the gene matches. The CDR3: CASSYTPGTSGTGELFF. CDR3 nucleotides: TGTGCCAGCAGTTACACTCCCGGGACTAGCGGCACCGGGGAGCTGTTTTTT.

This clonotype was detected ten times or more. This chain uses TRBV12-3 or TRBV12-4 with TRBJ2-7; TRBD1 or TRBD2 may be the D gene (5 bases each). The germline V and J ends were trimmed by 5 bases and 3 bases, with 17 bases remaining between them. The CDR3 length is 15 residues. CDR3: CASSAPGRDFYEQYF. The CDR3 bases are TGTGCCAGCAGTGCACCGGGACGGGATTTCTACGAGCAGTACTTC.